The 29 T cell receptor beta chains reported below all come from one sample, sequenced in a study of T cell repertoires in cytomegalovirus infection. TCRdb used MiXCR to reprocess the reads, holding one entry per CDR3 protein. Among fewer than 1,000,000 distinct CDR3 sequences listed, approximately 31% were seen once. For these receptors, no antigen is known. The input for sequencing was cultured CD8+ T cells from PBMCs, taken from culture after CMV antigen stimulation. The source of these receptors is a human donor in good health (CMV status not recorded). Some clones in this sample may be carry-over from other donors' samples.

This clonotype was observed at least ten times. This rearrangement joins TRBV7-6 to TRBJ2-1, with 7 bases aligning to TRBD1. Germline V gives CDR1 SGHVS, CDR2 FNYEAQ. V trimming: 4 bases; J trimming: 5 bases; junction bases outside the gene matches: 8. CDR3 length equals 15 residues. The CDR3 coding sequence is TGTGCCAGCAGCTCCTACAGGGGTCCCCACAATGAGCAGTTCTTC. Its protein is CASSSYRGPHNEQFF.

The J gene is TRBJ1-1, the V gene TRBV12-3 or TRBV12-4; D may be TRBD1 (5 bases). V lost 6 bases to trimming and J lost 2 bases, with 16 bases between them. This CDR3 is built from 15 residues. The CDR3 DNA is TGTGCCAGCAGCCCCTGGGGCCCAATCAACACTGAAGCTTTCTTT. This gives the protein CASSPWGPINTEAFF.

This clonotype was recorded many times. The chain joins TRBV7-2 to TRBJ2-3, with 9 nucleotides matching TRBD2. The CDR3 runs 16 residues. The trim removed 1 base at V and 2 bases at J, leaving 4 bases unmatched. CDR1 and CDR2 from the germline V gene are SGHTA and FQGNSA. The CDR3 reads CASSLEAGGYTDTQYF. In nucleotides, the CDR3 is TGTGCCAGCAGCTTAGAGGCGGGGGGGTACACAGATACGCAGTATTTT.

V and J are TRBV19 and TRBJ1-2; 8 bases map to TRBD1. Germline V gene sequence: CDR1 LNHDA, CDR2 SQIVND (reference sequence). The CDR3 covers 15 residues. J lost 6 bases, V lost 6 bases, and 12 bases had no gene match. The DNA for the CDR3 is TGTGCCAGTAGCATCGTTGACAGGGGCTTGGATGGCTACACCTTC. Its protein product is CASSIVDRGLDGYTF.

This clonotype appeared many times. The chain recombines TRBV4-1 with TRBJ2-7; 7 bases are shared with TRBD1. In germline, CDR1 is MGHRA, CDR2 YSYEKL. V was pared by 4 bases and J by 4 bases, with 7 bases of the junction left unmatched. The CDR3 is made up of 14 amino acids. The CDR3 bases are TGCGCCAGCAGCCCAGGGGGATATCTTTACGAGCAGTACTTC. This sequence encodes CASSPGGYLYEQYF.

V gene TRBV12-3 or TRBV12-4 combines with J gene TRBJ1-2; tentatively, D is TRBD1 (5 bases). V shed 6 bases and J shed 6 bases, with 20 bases lying between them. This CDR3 has 15 amino acids. CDR3 bases: TGTGCCAGCAGCCTCGACAGCTACCTAGCCAATGGCTACACCTTC. This encodes CASSLDSYLANGYTF.

This clonotype was counted many times. The chain carries TRBV7-8 and TRBJ2-5, with TRBD2 as a possible D gene (7 bases). V dropped 5 bases and J dropped 5 bases, with 15 bases sitting between them. The V gene's germline CDR1 is SGHVS and CDR2 FQNEAQ. The CDR3 contains 14 residues. The CDR3 DNA follows: TGTGCCAGCAGCGGAGGGGGGGCTGTGGAGACCCAGTACTTC. It yields the protein CASSGGGAVETQYF.

This clonotype was detected a few times. The gene calls are TRBV7-4 and TRBJ2-7; 11 bases map to TRBD2. Germline CDR1 SGHVT, CDR2 SQSDAQ. The CDR3 is 15 residues long. The V and J ends lost 4 bases and 2 bases, in that order; junction bases with no gene match: 4. The CDR3 loop reads CASSSGTSGTYEQYV. For the CDR3, the DNA is TGTGCCAGCAGCTCCGGGACTAGCGGAACCTACGAGCAGTACGTC.

The V call is TRBV5-1, the J call TRBJ1-1; no firm D call. The germline V gene has CDR1 SGHRS and CDR2 YFSETQ. The CDR3 runs 15 residues. Trimming removed 1 base from V and 4 bases from J, with 14 bases in between. The CDR3 DNA reads TGCGCCAGCAGCTTGCGATATCCAGGAACCACTGAAGCTTTCTTT. Its protein is CASSLRYPGTTEAFF.

This clonotype was counted between two and nine times. The rearrangement joins TRBV25-1 to TRBJ2-2; 9 nucleotides agree with TRBD1. The germline V gene encodes CDR1 MGHDK and CDR2 SYGVNS. V shed 1 base and J 5 bases; nucleotides not matched to a gene: 5. The CDR3 covers 16 residues. CDR3 in amino acids: CASSESGTGQTGELFF. The CDR3 DNA is TGTGCCAGCAGTGAATCGGGGACAGGGCAAACCGGGGAGCTGTTTTTT.

V is TRBV9 and J is TRBJ2-3; D ambiguous. The V end was cut by 2 bases, the J end by 0 bases, with 10 bases between. CDR1 and CDR2 (germline): SGDLS, YYNGEE. This CDR3 is 15 amino acids long. The CDR3: CASSVAGRSTDTQYF. CDR3 bases: TGTGCCAGCAGCGTGGCCGGCCGTAGCACAGATACGCAGTATTTT.

This clonotype was observed many times. CDR3 DNA: TGTGCCAGCAGCTTAGCAGCCGCTAGCACAGATACGCAGTATTTT. It yields the protein CASSLAAASTDTQYF. J is TRBJ2-3 and V is TRBV7-6; the D is unclear. Germline V gene data show CDR1 as SGHVS and CDR2 as FNYEAQ. The CDR3 has 15 residues. Trimming left V 0 bases short and J 0 bases short, with 7 bases between.

This chain joins TRBV4-3 and TRBJ1-1, with D unclear. The length of the CDR3 is 14 residues. Trimming removed 0 bases at V and 6 bases at J, with 11 bases between. Germline V gene data show CDR1 as LGHNA and CDR2 as YSLEER. The CDR3 protein is CASSQETMISEAFF. The CDR3 DNA reads TGCGCCAGCAGCCAAGAAACGATGATCTCTGAAGCTTTCTTT.

This clonotype was seen a single time. The chain joins TRBV27 to TRBJ2-3, with TRBD1 as a possible D gene (6 bases). The CDR3 spans 17 residues. The germline V and J ends were trimmed by 4 bases and 3 bases, with 20 bases remaining between them. CDR1 and CDR2 from the germline V gene are MNHEY and SMNVEV (reference sequence). The CDR3 nucleotides read TGTGCCAGCAGTTCCGTAATGACAGGACCTCGAACAGATACGCAGTATTTT. It specifies CASSSVMTGPRTDTQYF.

This clonotype was seen only a few times. The chain has TRBV4-1 and TRBJ1-1; possibly TRBD1 for D (6 bases). This CDR3 spans 16 amino acids. Trimming stripped 3 bases from V and 1 base from J, with 15 bases between. From germline, CDR1 is MGHRA and CDR2 YSYEKL. The CDR3 nucleotides read TGCGCCAGCAGCCAGGGGGCAGCACCGGGGAACACTGAAGCTTTCTTT. Translation: CASSQGAAPGNTEAFF.

This clonotype was seen a handful of times. The V call is TRBV7-4, the J call TRBJ1-2; 9 bases line up with TRBD1. The ends lost 5 bases at V and 6 bases at J; junction bases unmatched: 4. CDR3 size: 13 residues. CDR1 SGHVT and CDR2 SQSDAQ come from the germline V gene. In DNA, the CDR3 is TGTGCCAGCAGCCACGACAGGGGGAATGGCTACACCTTC. As protein: CASSHDRGNGYTF.

This clonotype was recorded once. The CDR3 loop is CASSVSSDRRRVPLHF. The CDR3 nucleotides are TGTGCCAGCAGTGTTTCGTCGGACCGACGTAGGGTACCCCTCCACTTT. The chain recombines TRBV6-5 with TRBJ1-6; no reliable D call. The V end lost 5 bases, the J end lost 12 bases, and 23 bases lay between the germline ends. The germline CDR1 and CDR2 sequences are MNHEY and SVGAGI. The CDR3 consists of 16 residues.

In the case of this clonotype: A much larger clone differs from this one at a single base, so this may be a read error. The rearrangement uses TRBV7-2 and TRBJ1-4; the D gene is possibly TRBD1 (5 bases). Germline CDR1 reads SGHTA; CDR2 reads FQGNSA. This CDR3 contains 15 residues. The CDR3 nucleotides are TGTGCCAACAGCTTAAAGACAGCAACTAATGAAAAACTGTTTTTT. It is translated as CANSLKTATNEKLFF.

CDR3 in DNA: TGTGCCAGCAGCACGAGGCAGGGAGACACTGAAGCTTTCTTT. Protein sequence: CASSTRQGDTEAFF. The chain couples TRBV7-6 to TRBJ1-1; weak D call: TRBD1 (5 bases). The CDR3 extends over 14 amino acids. Trimming removed 5 bases from V and 3 bases from J, with 13 bases in between. The V gene's germline CDR1 is SGHVS and CDR2 FNYEAQ.

This chain uses TRBV2 with TRBJ1-2; D may be TRBD1 (5 bases). The CDR3 consists of 11 residues. Germline V gene sequence: CDR1 SNHLY, CDR2 FYNNEI. The V and J ends lost 10 bases and 8 bases respectively, with 14 bases between them. CDR3 DNA sequence: TGTGCCACAGCGGGACTCGAGGGCTACACCTTC. Translating it yields CATAGLEGYTF.

The V and J genes are TRBV2 and TRBJ1-2; D uncertain. Germline V gene data show CDR1 as SNHLY and CDR2 as FYNNEI. The CDR3 runs 13 residues. Trimming shortened V by 3 bases and J by 5 bases, and 10 bases separated the two germline ends. CDR3 amino acids: CASSDAGAYGYTF. For the CDR3, the DNA is TGTGCCAGCAGTGACGCGGGAGCATATGGCTACACCTTC.

This sequence joins TRBV5-6 and TRBJ2-1; D unclear. Germline CDR1 and CDR2: SGHDT and YYEEEE. V shed 2 bases and J shed 0 bases, with 15 bases lying between them. The CDR3 totals 17 residues. This chain's CDR3 is CASSFRADFSSYNEQFF. DNA for the CDR3: TGTGCCAGCAGCTTCCGTGCAGATTTTAGCTCCTACAATGAGCAGTTCTTC.

The rearrangement uses TRBV7-2 and TRBJ2-1; TRBD2 matches 11 bases. The germline CDR1 and CDR2 sequences are SGHTA and FQGNSA. This CDR3 is 14 amino acids long. Trimming at V came to 7 bases and at J to 6 bases, leaving 5 bases not matched to a gene. This chain's CDR3 is CASTRLAGSNEQFF. The CDR3 bases are TGTGCCAGCACTAGACTAGCGGGGAGCAATGAGCAGTTCTTC.

This chain joins TRBV2 and TRBJ2-7, with 7 bases matching TRBD1. After removal of 6 bases from V and 5 bases from J, the junction contained 7 bases not matched to a gene. Germline CDR1 and CDR2: SNHLY and FYNNEI. CDR3 length: 13 amino acids. CDR3 nucleotide sequence: TGTGCCAGCAGAGCCGACAGGGCTGACGAGCAGTACTTC. Encoded protein: CASRADRADEQYF.

This chain uses TRBV7-9 with TRBJ2-7, with D maybe TRBD1 (6 bases). This CDR3 is 13 amino acids long. The germline V gene encodes CDR1 SEHNR and CDR2 FQNEAQ (reference sequence). V was cut by 5 bases and J by 2 bases, with 10 bases left in between. DNA for the CDR3: TGTGCCAGCAGCCAGGGGTCCGCCTACGAGCAGTACGTC. The encoded protein is CASSQGSAYEQYV.

The chain uses TRBV25-1 and TRBJ2-1; D may be TRBD1 or TRBD2 (6 bases each). V lost 4 bases and J 4 bases, leaving 20 bases between the germline ends. This CDR3 region has 17 residues. The V gene's germline CDR1 is MGHDK and CDR2 SYGVNS. The CDR3 DNA reads TGTGCCAGCAGTGTCGCCGAAGGGGGGACACTATACAATGAGCAGTTCTTC. Protein sequence: CASSVAEGGTLYNEQFF.

The J gene is TRBJ1-6, the V gene TRBV7-9; D gene unclear. The CDR3 spans 12 residues. Trimming cost V 2 bases and J 6 bases, with 2 bases left between them. Germline-derived CDR1 and CDR2 are SEHNR and FQNEAQ (reference sequence). CDR3 loop: CASSLFNSPLHF. CDR3 nucleotide sequence: TGTGCCAGCAGCTTATTTAATTCACCCCTCCACTTT.

This clonotype showed up many times. V and J are TRBV25-1 and TRBJ1-1; 9 bases align to TRBD1. Trimming removed 4 bases from V and 8 bases from J; junction bases left unmatched: 5. The CDR3 is 13 amino acids. CDR1 and CDR2 (germline): MGHDK, SYGVNS. The CDR3 region has the DNA TGTGCCAGCAGTGGAACAGGGGGCGGAGAAGCTTTCTTT. It specifies CASSGTGGGEAFF.

This clonotype was observed a few times. The rearrangement uses TRBV6-1 and TRBJ2-7, with a weak D call TRBD1 (6 bases). Trimming shortened V by 0 bases and J by 2 bases, and 17 bases separated the two germline ends. Per the germline V gene, CDR1 is MNHNS and CDR2 is SASEGT. This CDR3 spans 17 amino acids. CDR3 loop: CASSEAGGTIFTYEQYF. The CDR3 DNA is TGTGCCAGCAGTGAAGCGGGTGGGACAATTTTCACCTACGAGCAGTACTTC.